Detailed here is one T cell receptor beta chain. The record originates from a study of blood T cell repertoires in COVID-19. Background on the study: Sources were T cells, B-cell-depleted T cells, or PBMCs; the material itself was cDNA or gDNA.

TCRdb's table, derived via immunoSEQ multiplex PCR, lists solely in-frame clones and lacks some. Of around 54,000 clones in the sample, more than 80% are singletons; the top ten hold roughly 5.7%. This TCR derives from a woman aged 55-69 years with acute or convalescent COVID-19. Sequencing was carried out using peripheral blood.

CDR3 in amino acids: CATFDQGARNYGYTF. CDR3 nucleotide sequence: TGTGCCACCTTTGACCAGGGGGCGCGAAACTATGGCTACACCTTC. J is TRBJ1-2 and V is TRBV6-1, with 8 bases fitting TRBD1. CDR1 MNHNS and CDR2 SASEGT come from the germline V gene. This CDR3 is 15 amino acids long. V shed 10 bases, J shed 2 bases, and the junction held 12 bases outside the gene matches.